One and the same sample provided the 22 T cell receptor beta chains below, sequenced in a study of OX40 agonist ivuxolimab in advanced cancers. Here immunoSEQ multiplex PCR was the method, and the copy in TCRdb shows in-frame clones only, minus some. Of 50,000 to 75,000 clones listed, about 85% were seen once; the top ten hold roughly 1.1%. The sequenced sample was CD4+ or CD8+ T cells sorted from blood, obtained in a trial of the OX40 agonist ivuxolimab. The source of these receptors is an adult with an advanced solid tumor such as melanoma, head and neck, liver or kidney cancer.

V and J are TRBV19 and TRBJ1-5, with D hard to call. Germline loops: CDR1 LNHDA, CDR2 SQIVND (reference sequence). The CDR3 extends over 16 amino acids. Between the trimmed V and J ends, which lost 0 bases and 2 bases, there was a span of 11 bases. The chain's CDR3 is CASSIDGGWGNQPQHF. Here the CDR3 DNA reads TGTGCCAGTAGTATAGACGGAGGGTGGGGCAATCAGCCCCAGCATTTT.

This clone has only a few counts. The V call is TRBV9, the J call TRBJ1-1; 7 nucleotides align to TRBD1. Per the germline V gene, CDR1 is SGDLS and CDR2 is YYNGEE. V trimming: 4 bases; J trimming: 1 base; junction bases outside the gene matches: 4. The CDR3 is 14 residues long. CDR3 in DNA: TGTGCCAGCAGCCCCCGGACAGGGAACACTGAAGCTTTCTTT. Protein: CASSPRTGNTEAFF.

The chain joins TRBV2 to TRBJ2-7; D is unclear. Trimming removed 1 base from V and 2 bases from J, with 3 bases in between. CDR3 length: 12 amino acids. Germline CDR1 and CDR2: SNHLY and FYNNEI. CDR3 DNA: TGTGCCAGCAGTGAAGAAACCTACGAGCAGTACTTC. It specifies CASSEETYEQYF.

This chain uses TRBV21-1 with TRBJ2-7; the table names TRBD1, a call not compared with the DNA. TRBV21-1 is a recognized pseudogene. The CDR3 is 15 amino acids. The CDR3 region is CASRSQANGSYEQYF. The CDR3 coding sequence is TGTGCCAGCAGGTCTCAGGCGAACGGCTCCTACGAGCAGTACTTC.

The V and J genes are TRBV19 and TRBJ2-5, with 7 bases aligning to TRBD1. The CDR3 consists of 13 residues. Germline V lookup: CDR1 LNHDA, CDR2 SQIVND (reference sequence). The junction had 4 bases not matched to a gene; V was cut back by 5 bases and J by 4 bases. The CDR3 region is CASSPRQGETQYF. Written as DNA, the CDR3 is TGTGCCAGTAGTCCAAGACAGGGAGAGACCCAGTACTTC.

In this sample, this clone turned up a few times. This chain uses TRBV4-1 with TRBJ2-3, with D unclear. The CDR3 is made up of 14 amino acids. The germline V gene encodes CDR1 MGHRA and CDR2 YSYEKL. Trimming cost V 3 bases and J 4 bases, with 11 bases left between them. CDR3 DNA sequence: TGCGCCAGCAGCCAGGTTTCTCAGGCAGATACGCAGTATTTT. This gives the protein CASSQVSQADTQYF.

The genes are TRBV19 and TRBJ1-1; a possible D gene is TRBD1 (5 bases). Per the germline V gene, CDR1 is LNHDA and CDR2 is SQIVND (reference sequence). V lost 7 bases to trimming and J lost 4 bases, with 13 bases between them. The CDR3 sequence is 13 residues long. In nucleotides, the CDR3 is TGTGCCAGTACCTTCACAGGATCCACTGAAGCTTTCTTT. Protein product: CASTFTGSTEAFF.

This clone occurred a few times. The J gene is TRBJ1-1, the V gene TRBV5-4, with D uncertain. From germline, CDR1 is SGHNT and CDR2 YYREEE (reference sequence). This CDR3 spans 16 amino acids. Trimming took off 4 bases at V and 4 bases at J, with 20 bases between the two ends. The CDR3 sequence: CASSPINLGSSTEAFF. For the CDR3, the DNA is TGTGCCAGCAGCCCAATCAATTTAGGAAGTAGCACTGAAGCTTTCTTT. The full variable domain, rest sourced from reference TRBV5-4 and TRBJ1-1, is ETGVTQSPTHLIKTRGQQVTLRCSSQSGHNTVSWYQQALGQGPQFIFQYYREEENGRGNFPPRFSGLQFPNYSSELNVNALELDDSALYLCASSPINLGSSTEAFFGQGTRLTVV.

The gene calls are TRBV11-3 and TRBJ2-1; D gene unclear. Between the trimmed V and J ends, which lost 1 base and 9 bases, there was a span of 13 bases. The CDR3 length is 14 residues. The germline V gene has CDR1 SGHNT and CDR2 YENEEA. The CDR3 DNA reads TGTGCCAGCAGCTTAGGGCAGTCGACCAGTGAGCAGTTCTTC. Residues: CASSLGQSTSEQFF.

The rearrangement joins TRBV7-3 to TRBJ2-7; D perhaps matches TRBD2 (5 bases). There are 13 residues in the CDR3. Germline V CDR1 and CDR2: SGHTA, FQGTGA. V shed 3 bases and J shed 4 bases, with 10 bases lying between them. CDR3 sequence (DNA): TGTGCCAGCAGCTTCGGGGAGAGGTACGAGCAGTACTTC. This translates into CASSFGERYEQYF. Supplemented by reference TRBV7-3 and TRBJ2-7, the full variable domain reads GAGVSQTPSNKVTEKGKYVELRCDPISGHTALYWYRQSLGQGPEFLIYFQGTGAADDSGLPNDRFFAVRPEGSVSTLKIQRTERGDSAVYLCASSFGERYEQYFGPGTRLTVT.

V is TRBV19 and J is TRBJ2-5; maybe TRBD1 (6 bases). The J call may not be correct, given that the DNA end is closer to TRBJ2-7. CDR3 length: 14 residues. Germline CDR1 and CDR2: LNHDA and SQIVND (reference sequence). This CDR3 reads CASSLSTGSYEQYF. In DNA, the CDR3 is TGTGCCAGTAGTCTCTCGACAGGTTCCTACGAGCAGTACTTC.

The chain is built from TRBV2 and TRBJ1-5, with D uncertain. CDR3 length: 14 residues. Germline lookup yields CDR1 SNHLY and CDR2 FYNNEI. V gave up 3 bases and J gave up 3 bases, with 9 bases separating them. The CDR3 is CASSDRLPNQPQHF. CDR3 bases: TGTGCCAGCAGTGACAGGCTCCCCAATCAGCCCCAGCATTTT.

CDR3 nucleotides: TGTGCCAGTAGCGACCCCGGGACAGGGGTTTCCGGAGATACGCAGTATTTT. Amino acid sequence: CASSDPGTGVSGDTQYF. V usage is TRBV19 and J usage is TRBJ2-3; 10 bases are shared with TRBD1. The CDR3 contains 17 residues. Trimming at V came to 6 bases and at J to 5 bases, leaving 14 bases not matched to a gene. Germline-derived CDR1 and CDR2 are LNHDA and SQIVND (reference sequence).

The CDR3 loop reads CASRSGQGYNEQFF. The CDR3 DNA follows: TGTGCCAGCAGGAGCGGACAGGGATACAATGAGCAGTTCTTC. The chain combines TRBV6-1 with TRBJ2-1; 8 positions agree with TRBD1. The CDR3 spans 14 residues. Germline V CDR1 and CDR2: MNHNS, SASEGT. V lost 6 bases and J lost 4; bases outside the gene matches: 5.

The rearrangement uses TRBV6-1 and TRBJ2-7, with D perhaps TRBD1 or TRBD2 (5 bases each). The V gene lost 4 bases and the J gene lost 0 bases, with 10 bases spanning the gap. CDR1 and CDR2 (germline): MNHNS, SASEGT. CDR3 length equals 14 residues. This chain's CDR3 is CASSVWDPSYEQYF. CDR3 DNA: TGTGCCAGCAGTGTTTGGGACCCCTCCTACGAGCAGTACTTC.

As concerns this clone: Other DNA sequences in the sample encode the same CDR3. This chain uses TRBV18 with TRBJ2-5; D possibly matches TRBD1 or TRBD2 (5 bases each). The CDR3 consists of 13 residues. V lost 3 bases, J lost 3 bases, and 8 bases lay in between. CDR1 is KGHSH and CDR2 is LQKENI in the germline V gene. Here the CDR3 DNA reads TGTGCCAGCTCACCGGGACGGAAAGAGACCCAGTACTTC. It encodes CASSPGRKETQYF.

This clone was seen only a few times. This chain joins TRBV10-3 and TRBJ2-6; 11 bases line up with TRBD1. V shed 2 bases and J 2 bases; nucleotides not matched to a gene: 5. CDR1 and CDR2 (germline): ENHRY, SYGVKD. The CDR3 is 18 amino acids. The CDR3, as DNA: TGTGCCATCAGTGAGCAGCCGGGACAGGGGGCTGGGGCCAACGTCCTGACTTTC. Protein product: CAISEQPGQGAGANVLTF.

V is TRBV4-1 and J is TRBJ1-4; 9 positions agree with TRBD1. CDR1 and CDR2 (germline): MGHRA, YSYEKL. The junction had 7 bases not matched to a gene; V was cut back by 1 base and J by 7 bases. The CDR3 totals 16 residues. The CDR3 protein is CASSQVLGTGSEKLFF. CDR3 DNA sequence: TGCGCCAGCAGCCAAGTGTTAGGGACAGGGAGTGAAAAACTGTTTTTT.

V and J are TRBV6-1 and TRBJ1-5; 9 bases align to TRBD1. V lost 4 bases, J lost 0 bases, and 7 bases stayed unmatched. The CDR3 spans 17 residues. Germline V gene lookup returns CDR1 MNHNS and CDR2 SASEGT. Here the CDR3 reads CASSGGTGYHSNQPQHF. The CDR3 region has the DNA TGTGCCAGCAGTGGGGGGACAGGGTATCATAGCAATCAGCCCCAGCATTTT.

The J gene is TRBJ2-3, the V gene TRBV5-1; TRBD2 agrees at 7 bases. The CDR3 covers 16 residues. Germline V lookup: CDR1 SGHRS, CDR2 YFSETQ. V trimming: 2 bases; J trimming: 2 bases; junction bases outside the gene matches: 8. The CDR3 nucleotides read TGCGCCAGCAGCTTTGAGGGAGGGCTGGTCACAGATACGCAGTATTTT. This codes for CASSFEGGLVTDTQYF.

This clone occurred a few times. The chain recombines TRBV30 with TRBJ1-2; D gene unclear. The germline V gene encodes CDR1 GTSNPN and CDR2 SVGIG (reference sequence). Trimming cost V 0 bases and J 2 bases, with 16 bases left between them. The CDR3 has 16 residues. The CDR3 here is CAWSVPSLDVNYGYTF. The CDR3, as DNA: TGTGCCTGGAGTGTACCTTCGTTAGACGTAAACTATGGCTACACCTTC.

The chain employs TRBV6-6 and TRBJ2-1; D is possibly TRBD1 or TRBD2 (6 bases each). The germline gives CDR1 MNHNY, CDR2 SVGAGI (reference sequence). The V gene lost 2 bases and the J gene lost 5 bases, with 13 bases spanning the gap. The CDR3 has 15 residues. The CDR3 region has the DNA TGTGCCAGCAGTTACACGGGGGCGTGGGACAATGAGCAGTTCTTC. Protein sequence: CASSYTGAWDNEQFF.